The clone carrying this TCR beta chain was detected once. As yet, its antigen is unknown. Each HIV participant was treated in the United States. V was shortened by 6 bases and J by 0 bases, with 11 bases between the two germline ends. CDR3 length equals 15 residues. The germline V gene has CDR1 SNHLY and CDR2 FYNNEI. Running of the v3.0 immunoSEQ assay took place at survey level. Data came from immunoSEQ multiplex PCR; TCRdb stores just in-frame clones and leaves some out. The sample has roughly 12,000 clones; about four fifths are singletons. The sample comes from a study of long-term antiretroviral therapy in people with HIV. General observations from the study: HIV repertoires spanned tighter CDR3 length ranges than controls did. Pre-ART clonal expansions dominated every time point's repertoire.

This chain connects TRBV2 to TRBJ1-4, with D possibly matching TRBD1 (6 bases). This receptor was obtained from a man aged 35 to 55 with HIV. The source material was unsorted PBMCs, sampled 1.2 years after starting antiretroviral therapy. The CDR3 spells CASRVQGTTNEKLFF. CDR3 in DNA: TGTGCCAGCAGGGTACAGGGAACAACTAATGAAAAACTGTTTTTT. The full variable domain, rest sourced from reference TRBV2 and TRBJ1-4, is EPEVTQTPSHQVTQMGQEVILRCVPISNHLYFYWYRQILGQKVEFLVSFYNNEISEKSEIFDDQFSVERPDGSNFTLKIRSTKLEDSAMYFCASRVQGTTNEKLFFGSGTQLSVL.